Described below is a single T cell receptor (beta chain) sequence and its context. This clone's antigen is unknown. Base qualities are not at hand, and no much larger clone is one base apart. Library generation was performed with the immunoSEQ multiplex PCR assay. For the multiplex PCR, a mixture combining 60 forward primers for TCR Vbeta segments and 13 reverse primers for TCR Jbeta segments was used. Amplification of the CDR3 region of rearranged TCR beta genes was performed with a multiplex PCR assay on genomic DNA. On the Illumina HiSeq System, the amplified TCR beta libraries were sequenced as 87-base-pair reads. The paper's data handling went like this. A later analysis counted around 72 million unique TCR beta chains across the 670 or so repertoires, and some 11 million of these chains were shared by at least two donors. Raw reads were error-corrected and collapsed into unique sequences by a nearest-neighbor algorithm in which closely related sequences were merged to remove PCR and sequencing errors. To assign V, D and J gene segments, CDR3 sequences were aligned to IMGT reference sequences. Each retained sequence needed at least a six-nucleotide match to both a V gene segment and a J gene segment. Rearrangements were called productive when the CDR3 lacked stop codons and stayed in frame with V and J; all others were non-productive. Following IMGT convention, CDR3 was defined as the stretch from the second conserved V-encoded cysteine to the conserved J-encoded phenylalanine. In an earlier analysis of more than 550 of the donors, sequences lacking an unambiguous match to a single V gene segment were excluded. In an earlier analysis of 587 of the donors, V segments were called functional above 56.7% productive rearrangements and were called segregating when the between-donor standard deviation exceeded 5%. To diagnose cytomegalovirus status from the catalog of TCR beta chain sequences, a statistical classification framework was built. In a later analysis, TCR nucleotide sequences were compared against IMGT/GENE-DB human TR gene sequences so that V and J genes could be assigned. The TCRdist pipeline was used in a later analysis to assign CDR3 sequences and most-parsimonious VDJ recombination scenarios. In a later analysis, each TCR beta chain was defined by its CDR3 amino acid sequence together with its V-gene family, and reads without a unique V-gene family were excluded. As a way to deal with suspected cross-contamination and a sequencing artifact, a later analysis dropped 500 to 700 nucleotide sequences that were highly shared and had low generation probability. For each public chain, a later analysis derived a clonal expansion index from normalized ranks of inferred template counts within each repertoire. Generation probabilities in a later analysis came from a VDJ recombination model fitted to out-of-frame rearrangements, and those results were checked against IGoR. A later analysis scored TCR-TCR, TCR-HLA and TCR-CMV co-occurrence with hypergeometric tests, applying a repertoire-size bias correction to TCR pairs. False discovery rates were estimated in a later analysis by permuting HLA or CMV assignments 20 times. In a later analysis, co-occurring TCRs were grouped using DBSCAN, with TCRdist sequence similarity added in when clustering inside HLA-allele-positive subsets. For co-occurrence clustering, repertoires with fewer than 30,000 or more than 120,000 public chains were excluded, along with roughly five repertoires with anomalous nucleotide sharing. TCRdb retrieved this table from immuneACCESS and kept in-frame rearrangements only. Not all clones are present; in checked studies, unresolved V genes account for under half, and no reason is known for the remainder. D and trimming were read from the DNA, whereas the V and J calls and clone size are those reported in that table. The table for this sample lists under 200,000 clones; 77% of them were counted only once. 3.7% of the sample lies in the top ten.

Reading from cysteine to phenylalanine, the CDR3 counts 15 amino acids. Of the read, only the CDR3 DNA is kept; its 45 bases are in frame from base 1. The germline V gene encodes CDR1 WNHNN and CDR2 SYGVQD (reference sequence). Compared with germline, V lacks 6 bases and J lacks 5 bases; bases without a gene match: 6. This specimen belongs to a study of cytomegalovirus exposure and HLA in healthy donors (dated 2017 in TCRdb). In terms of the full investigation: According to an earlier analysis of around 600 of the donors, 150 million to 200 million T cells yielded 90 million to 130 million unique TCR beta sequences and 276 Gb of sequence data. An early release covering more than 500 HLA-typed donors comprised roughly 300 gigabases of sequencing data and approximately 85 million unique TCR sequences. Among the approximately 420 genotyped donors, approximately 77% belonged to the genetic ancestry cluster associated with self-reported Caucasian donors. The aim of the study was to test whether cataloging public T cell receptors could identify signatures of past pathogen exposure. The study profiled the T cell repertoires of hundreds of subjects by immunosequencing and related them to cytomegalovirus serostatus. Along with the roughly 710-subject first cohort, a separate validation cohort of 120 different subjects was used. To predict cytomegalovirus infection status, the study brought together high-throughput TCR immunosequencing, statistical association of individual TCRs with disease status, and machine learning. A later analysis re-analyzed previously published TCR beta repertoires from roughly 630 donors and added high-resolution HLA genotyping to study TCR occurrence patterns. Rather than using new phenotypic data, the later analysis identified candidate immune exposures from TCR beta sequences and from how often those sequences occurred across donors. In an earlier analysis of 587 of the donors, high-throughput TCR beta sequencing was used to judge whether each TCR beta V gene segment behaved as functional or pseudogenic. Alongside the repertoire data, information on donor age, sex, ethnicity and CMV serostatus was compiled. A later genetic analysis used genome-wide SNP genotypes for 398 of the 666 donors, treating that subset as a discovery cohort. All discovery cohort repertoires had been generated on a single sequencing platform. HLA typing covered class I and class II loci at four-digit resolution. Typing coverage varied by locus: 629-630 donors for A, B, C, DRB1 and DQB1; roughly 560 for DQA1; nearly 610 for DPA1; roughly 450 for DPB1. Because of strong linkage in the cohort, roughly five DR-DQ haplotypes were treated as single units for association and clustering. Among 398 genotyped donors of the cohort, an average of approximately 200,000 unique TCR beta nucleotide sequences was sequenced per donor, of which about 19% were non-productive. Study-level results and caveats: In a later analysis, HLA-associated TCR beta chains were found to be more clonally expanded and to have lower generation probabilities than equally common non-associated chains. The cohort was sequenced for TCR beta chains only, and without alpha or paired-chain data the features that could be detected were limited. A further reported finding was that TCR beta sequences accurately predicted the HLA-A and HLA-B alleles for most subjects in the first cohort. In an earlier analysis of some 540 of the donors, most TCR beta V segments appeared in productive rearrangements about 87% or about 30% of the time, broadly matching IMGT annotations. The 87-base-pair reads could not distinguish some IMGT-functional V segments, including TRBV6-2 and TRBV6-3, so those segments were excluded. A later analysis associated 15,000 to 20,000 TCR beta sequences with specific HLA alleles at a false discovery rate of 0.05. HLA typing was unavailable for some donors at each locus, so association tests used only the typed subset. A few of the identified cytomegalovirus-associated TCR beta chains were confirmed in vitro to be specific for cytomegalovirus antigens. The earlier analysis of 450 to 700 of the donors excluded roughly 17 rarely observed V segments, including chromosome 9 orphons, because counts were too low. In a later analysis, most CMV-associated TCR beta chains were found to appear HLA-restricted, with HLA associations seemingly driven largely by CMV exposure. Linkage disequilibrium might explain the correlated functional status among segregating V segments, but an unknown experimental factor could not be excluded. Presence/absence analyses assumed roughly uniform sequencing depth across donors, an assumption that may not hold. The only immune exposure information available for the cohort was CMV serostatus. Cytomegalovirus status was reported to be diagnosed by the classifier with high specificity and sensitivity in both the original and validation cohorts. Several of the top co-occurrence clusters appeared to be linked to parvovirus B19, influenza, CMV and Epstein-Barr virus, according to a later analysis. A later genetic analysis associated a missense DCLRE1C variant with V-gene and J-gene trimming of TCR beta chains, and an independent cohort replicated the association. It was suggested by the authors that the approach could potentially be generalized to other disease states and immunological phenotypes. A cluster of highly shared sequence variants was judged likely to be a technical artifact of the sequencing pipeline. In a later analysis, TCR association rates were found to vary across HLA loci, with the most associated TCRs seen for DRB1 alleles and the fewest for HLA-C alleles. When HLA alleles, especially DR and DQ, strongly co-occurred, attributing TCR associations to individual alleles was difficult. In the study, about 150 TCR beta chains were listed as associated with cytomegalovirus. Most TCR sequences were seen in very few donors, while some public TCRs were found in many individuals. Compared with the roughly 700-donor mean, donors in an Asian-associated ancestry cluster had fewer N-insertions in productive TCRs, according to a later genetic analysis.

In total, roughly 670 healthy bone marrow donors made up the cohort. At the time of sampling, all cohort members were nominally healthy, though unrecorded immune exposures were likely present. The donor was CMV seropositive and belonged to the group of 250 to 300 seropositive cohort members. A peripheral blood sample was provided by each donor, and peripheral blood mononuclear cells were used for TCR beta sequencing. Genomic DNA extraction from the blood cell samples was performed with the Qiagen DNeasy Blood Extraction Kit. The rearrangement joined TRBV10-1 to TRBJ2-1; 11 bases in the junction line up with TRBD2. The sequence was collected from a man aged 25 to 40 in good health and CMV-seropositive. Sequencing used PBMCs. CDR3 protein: CASSPGTSGHNEQFF. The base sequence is TGCGCCAGCAGCCCCGGGACTAGCGGACACAATGAGCAGTTCTTC.